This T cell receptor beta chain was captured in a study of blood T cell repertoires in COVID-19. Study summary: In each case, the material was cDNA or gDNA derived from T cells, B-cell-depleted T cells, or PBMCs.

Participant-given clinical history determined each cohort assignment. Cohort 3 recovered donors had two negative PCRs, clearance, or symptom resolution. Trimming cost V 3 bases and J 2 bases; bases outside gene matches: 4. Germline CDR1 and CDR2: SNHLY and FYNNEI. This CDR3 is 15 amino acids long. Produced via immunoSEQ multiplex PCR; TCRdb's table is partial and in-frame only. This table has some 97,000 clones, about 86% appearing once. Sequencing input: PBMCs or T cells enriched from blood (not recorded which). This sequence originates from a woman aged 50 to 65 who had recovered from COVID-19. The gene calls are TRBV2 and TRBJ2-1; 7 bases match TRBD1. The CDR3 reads CASSDSTGTYNEQFF. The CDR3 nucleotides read TGTGCCAGCAGTGATTCGACAGGGACCTACAATGAGCAGTTCTTC. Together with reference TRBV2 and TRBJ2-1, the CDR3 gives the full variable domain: EPEVTQTPSHQVTQMGQEVILRCVPISNHLYFYWYRQILGQKVEFLVSFYNNEISEKSEIFDDQFSVERPDGSNFTLKIRSTKLEDSAMYFCASSDSTGTYNEQFFGPGTRLTVL.